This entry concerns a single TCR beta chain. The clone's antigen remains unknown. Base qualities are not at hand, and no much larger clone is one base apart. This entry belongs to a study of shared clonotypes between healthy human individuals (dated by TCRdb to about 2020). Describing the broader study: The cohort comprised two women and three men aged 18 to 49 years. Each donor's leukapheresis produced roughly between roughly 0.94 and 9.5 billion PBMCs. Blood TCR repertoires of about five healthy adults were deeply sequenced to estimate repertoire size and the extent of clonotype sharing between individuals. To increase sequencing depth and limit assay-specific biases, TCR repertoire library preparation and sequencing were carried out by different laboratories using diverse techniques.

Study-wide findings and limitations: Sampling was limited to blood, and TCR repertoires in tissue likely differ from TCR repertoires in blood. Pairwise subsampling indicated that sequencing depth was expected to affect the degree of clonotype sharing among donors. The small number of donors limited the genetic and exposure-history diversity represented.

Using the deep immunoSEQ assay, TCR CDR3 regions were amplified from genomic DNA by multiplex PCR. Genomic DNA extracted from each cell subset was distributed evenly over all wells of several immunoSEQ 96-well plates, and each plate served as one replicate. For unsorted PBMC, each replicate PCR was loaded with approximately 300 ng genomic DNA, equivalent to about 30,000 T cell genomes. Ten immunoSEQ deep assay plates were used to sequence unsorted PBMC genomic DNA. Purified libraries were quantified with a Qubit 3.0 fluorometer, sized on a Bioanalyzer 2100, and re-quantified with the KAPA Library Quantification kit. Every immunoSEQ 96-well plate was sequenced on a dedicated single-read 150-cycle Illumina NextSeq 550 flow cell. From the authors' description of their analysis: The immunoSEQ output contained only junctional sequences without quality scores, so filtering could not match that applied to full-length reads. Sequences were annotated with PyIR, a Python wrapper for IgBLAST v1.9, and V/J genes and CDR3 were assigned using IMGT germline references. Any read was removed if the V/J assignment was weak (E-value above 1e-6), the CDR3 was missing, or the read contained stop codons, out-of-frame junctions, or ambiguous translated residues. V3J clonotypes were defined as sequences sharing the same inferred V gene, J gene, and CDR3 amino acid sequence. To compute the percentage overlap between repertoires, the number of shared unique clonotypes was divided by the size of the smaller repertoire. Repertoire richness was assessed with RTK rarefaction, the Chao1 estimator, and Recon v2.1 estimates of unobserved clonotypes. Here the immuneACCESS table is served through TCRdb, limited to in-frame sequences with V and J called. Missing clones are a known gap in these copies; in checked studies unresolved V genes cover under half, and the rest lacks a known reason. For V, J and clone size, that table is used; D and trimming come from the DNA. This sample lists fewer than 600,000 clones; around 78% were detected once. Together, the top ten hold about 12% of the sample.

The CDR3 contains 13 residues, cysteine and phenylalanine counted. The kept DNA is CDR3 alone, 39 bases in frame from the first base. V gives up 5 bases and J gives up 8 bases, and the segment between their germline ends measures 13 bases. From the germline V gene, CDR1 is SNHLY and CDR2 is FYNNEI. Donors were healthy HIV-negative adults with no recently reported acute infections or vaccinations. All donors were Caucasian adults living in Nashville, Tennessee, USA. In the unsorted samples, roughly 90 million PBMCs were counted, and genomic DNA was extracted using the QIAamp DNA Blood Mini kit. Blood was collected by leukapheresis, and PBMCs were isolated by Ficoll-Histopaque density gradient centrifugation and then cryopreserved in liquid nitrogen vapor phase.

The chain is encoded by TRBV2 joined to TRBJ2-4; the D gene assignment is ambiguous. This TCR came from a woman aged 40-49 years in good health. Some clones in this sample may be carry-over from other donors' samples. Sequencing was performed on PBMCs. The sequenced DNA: TGTGCCAGCAGTCCGAGGACCAAGGACATTCAGTACTTC. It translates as CASSPRTKDIQYF.